The 27 T cell receptor beta chains below come from one sample, sequenced in a study of blood T cell repertoires in COVID-19. The table came from immunoSEQ multiplex PCR; TCRdb's copy has only in-frame clones and leaves some out. The sample contains about 190,000 clones, over 75% of which appear only once. The sample consisted of peripheral blood. All receptors come from a woman in her 40s who had recovered from COVID-19.

V and J are TRBV3-1 (or the pseudogene TRBV3-2) and TRBJ2-3; 11 bases are shared with TRBD2. Per germline, CDR1 LGHDT and CDR2 YNNKEL (reference sequence). V shed 3 bases, J shed 0 bases, and the junction held 5 bases outside the gene matches. The CDR3 loop spans 17 amino acids. DNA for the CDR3: TGTGCCAGCAGCCAGTGGACTAGCGGGTTAAGCACAGATACGCAGTATTTT. Translation: CASSQWTSGLSTDTQYF.

The CDR3 DNA sequence: TGCGCCAGCAGCTCCAGCGGGACAGGGGGCGCGTGGTACGAGCAGTACTTC. As protein: CASSSSGTGGAWYEQYF. This rearrangement joins TRBV5-1 to TRBJ2-7; 12 bases are shared with TRBD1. CDR3 length: 17 residues. Trimming cost V 3 bases and J 4 bases; bases outside gene matches: 11. From germline, CDR1 is SGHRS and CDR2 YFSETQ.

The rearrangement links TRBV11-1 to TRBJ1-5, with D tentatively TRBD1 (6 bases). V dropped 5 bases and J dropped 4 bases, with 9 bases sitting between them. The germline CDR1 and CDR2 sequences are SGHAT and FQDESV (reference sequence). CDR3 length: 13 residues. In DNA, the CDR3 is TGTGCCAGCAGCCAGGACAGAAATCAGCCCCAGCATTTT. Encoded protein: CASSQDRNQPQHF.

The genes are TRBV3-1 (or the pseudogene TRBV3-2) and TRBJ2-7; 10 bases line up with TRBD2. The CDR3 is 16 residues long. Germline V gene data show CDR1 as LGHDT and CDR2 as YNNKEL (reference sequence). Germline trimming cut 4 bases from V and 1 base from J; bases unmatched to any gene: 7. This CDR3 reads CASSPNRLAGSYEQYF. As DNA, the CDR3 is TGTGCCAGCAGCCCCAATCGACTAGCGGGTTCCTACGAGCAGTACTTC.

The chain's CDR3 is CASSEVLSGYTF. The CDR3 nucleotides read TGTGCCAGCAGTGAAGTCCTATCGGGCTACACCTTC. The chain couples TRBV2 to TRBJ1-2; D remains ambiguous. V was pared by 1 base and J by 8 bases, with 8 bases between. This CDR3 contains 12 residues. The V gene's germline CDR1 is SNHLY and CDR2 FYNNEI.

The V and J genes are TRBV28 and TRBJ2-7; a possible D gene is TRBD2 (5 bases). V lost 1 base and J lost 2, with 12 bases in between. Germline-derived CDR1 and CDR2 are MDHEN and SYDVKM. This CDR3 has 15 residues. This CDR3 is CASSLLGVRTYEQYF. CDR3 nucleotides: TGTGCCAGCAGTTTATTGGGAGTACGGACCTACGAGCAGTACTTC.

V is TRBV18 and J is TRBJ2-2; D is undetermined. Germline lookup yields CDR1 KGHSH and CDR2 LQKENI. The V gene lost 2 bases and the J gene lost 6 bases, with 25 bases spanning the gap. The CDR3 is 19 residues long. The CDR3 DNA follows: TGTGCCAGCTCACCAATAATTGGCCCGGATATAGATAGCTCCGGGGAGCTGTTTTTT. Translating it yields CASSPIIGPDIDSSGELFF. Supplemented by reference TRBV18 and TRBJ2-2, the full variable domain reads NAGVMQNPRHLVRRRGQEARLRCSPMKGHSHVYWYRQLPEEGLKFMVYLQKENIIDESGMPKERFSAEFPKEGPSILRIQQVVRGDSAAYFCASSPIIGPDIDSSGELFFGEGSRLTVL.

V and J are TRBV3-1 (or the pseudogene TRBV3-2) and TRBJ2-6; D not certain. V gave up 1 base and J gave up 4 bases, with 2 bases separating them. CDR3 length: 13 residues. Germline lookup yields CDR1 LGHDT and CDR2 YNNKEL (reference sequence). CDR3 nucleotides: TGTGCCAGCAGCCAAGCGGGGGCCAACGTCCTGACTTTC. Its translation: CASSQAGANVLTF.

The chain combines TRBV5-1 with TRBJ1-1; TRBD1 aligns across 12 bases. Trimming cost V 4 bases and J 1 base; bases outside gene matches: 5. The CDR3 has 16 amino acids. The V gene's germline CDR1 is SGHRS and CDR2 YFSETQ. As DNA, the CDR3 is TGCGCCAGCAGCCCGGGGACAGGGGGCACGAACACTGAAGCTTTCTTT. This codes for CASSPGTGGTNTEAFF.

The V and J genes are TRBV28 and TRBJ2-7; D call uncertain. The CDR3 is made up of 15 amino acids. The V gene lost 1 base and the J gene lost 1 base, with 11 bases spanning the gap. CDR1 is MDHEN and CDR2 is SYDVKM in the germline V gene. The CDR3 region is CASSLSDTRSYEQYF. CDR3 coding DNA: TGTGCCAGCAGTTTATCTGACACACGGTCCTACGAGCAGTACTTC.

The genes are TRBV12-3 or TRBV12-4 and TRBJ2-5; perhaps TRBD1 as D (6 bases). Trimming removed 6 bases from V and 5 bases from J, with 10 bases in between. CDR3 length equals 12 residues. CDR3 DNA: TGTGCCAGCAGCTGGGACACGGAGACCCAGTACTTC. Amino acid sequence: CASSWDTETQYF.

This clone was counted a single time. The chain couples TRBV10-2 to TRBJ2-1; 13 positions agree with TRBD2. The germline V gene encodes CDR1 WSHSY and CDR2 SAAADI. The length of the CDR3 is 15 residues. V trimming: 6 bases; J trimming: 8 bases; junction bases outside the gene matches: 7. CDR3 loop: CASRDGLAGADEQFF. The CDR3 DNA reads TGCGCCAGCAGGGATGGACTAGCGGGAGCGGATGAGCAGTTCTTC.

This clone was observed a few times. The identical CDR3 is also encoded by other nucleotide sequences in the sample. The rearrangement uses TRBV5-1 and TRBJ1-2; 10 bases are a match to TRBD1. V shed 3 bases, J shed 6 bases, and the junction held 2 bases outside the gene matches. The germline V gene encodes CDR1 SGHRS and CDR2 YFSETQ. The CDR3 extends over 13 amino acids. The CDR3 nucleotides are TGCGCCAGCAGCTCGGGACAGGGGAATGGCTACACCTTC. It translates to CASSSGQGNGYTF.

V gene TRBV30 combines with J gene TRBJ2-2; TRBD1 aligns across 7 bases. Germline V gene lookup returns CDR1 GTSNPN and CDR2 SVGIG (reference sequence). With 8 bases clipped from V and 5 bases from J, the junction kept 11 bases outside the gene matches. The CDR3 length is 14 residues. The CDR3 sequence is CARSKGAVTGELFF. The CDR3 DNA follows: TGTGCCAGATCAAAGGGGGCGGTAACCGGGGAGCTGTTTTTT.

This chain links TRBV28 with TRBJ2-3; 13 nucleotides line up with TRBD2. This CDR3 is built from 18 residues. The V and J ends lost 2 bases and 3 bases, in that order; junction bases with no gene match: 8. The V gene's germline CDR1 is MDHEN and CDR2 SYDVKM. In DNA form, the CDR3 reads TGTGCCAGCAGTTTAGAACCGACTAGCGGGAGGCGGACAGATACGCAGTATTTT. It codes for CASSLEPTSGRRTDTQYF.

The J gene is TRBJ2-1, the V gene TRBV11-2; 9 bases fit TRBD2. With 9 bases clipped from V and 4 bases from J, the junction kept 10 bases outside the gene matches. The germline gives CDR1 SGHAT, CDR2 FQNNGV. The CDR3 covers 15 residues. In DNA form, the CDR3 reads TGTGCCAGTAGTAGTCTAGCGGGGCTATACAATGAGCAGTTCTTC. This encodes CASSSLAGLYNEQFF.

The V gene is TRBV30, the J gene TRBJ1-1; perhaps TRBD1 as D (5 bases). Germline CDR1 GTSNPN, CDR2 SVGIG (reference sequence). V was shortened by 5 bases and J by 9 bases, with 10 bases between the two germline ends. The CDR3 has 10 residues. CDR3 protein: CAWARQQAFF. The DNA for the CDR3 is TGTGCCTGGGCCCGACAGCAAGCTTTCTTT.

DNA of the CDR3: TGTGCCAGCAGCCTCGGCGGGGGGCTTGGGTACAATGAGCAGTTCTTC. Protein product: CASSLGGGLGYNEQFF. This chain joins TRBV11-3 and TRBJ2-1; TRBD2 matches at 8 bases. CDR1 SGHNT and CDR2 YENEEA come from the germline V gene. CDR3 length: 16 residues. The V segment lost 5 bases and the J segment 4 bases; nucleotides outside the gene matches: 10.

This clone occurred once. The rearrangement links TRBV27 to TRBJ2-7; 9 nucleotides line up with TRBD2. The ends lost 6 bases at V and 3 bases at J; junction bases unmatched: 9. Per germline, CDR1 MNHEY and CDR2 SMNVEV (reference sequence). CDR3 length equals 15 residues. The CDR3 coding sequence is TGTGCCAGCAGGGTAGGGCTAGCGGGGATCTACGAGCAGTACTTC. Amino acids: CASRVGLAGIYEQYF.

This rearrangement joins TRBV5-1 to TRBJ2-3; D possibly corresponds to TRBD2 (6 bases). V gave up 2 bases and J gave up 1 base, with 14 bases separating them. This CDR3 is built from 16 residues. The germline CDR1 and CDR2 sequences are SGHRS and YFSETQ. The CDR3 DNA reads TGCGCCAGCAGCTTAGGGAGCGGAGGGGGCACAGATACGCAGTATTTT. Protein: CASSLGSGGGTDTQYF.

This chain joins TRBV5-1 and TRBJ2-3, with D uncertain. With 0 bases removed from V and 2 bases from J, the gap between germline ends came to 13 bases. The CDR3 has 16 amino acids. The germline gives CDR1 SGHRS, CDR2 YFSETQ. In nucleotides, the CDR3 is TGCGCCAGCAGCTTGGGTACTACCTCCTACACAGATACGCAGTATTTT. This translates into CASSLGTTSYTDTQYF.

CDR3 nucleotides: TGTGCCAGCAGCTTAGGAGTTAGCGGGAGCCTCACAGATACGCAGTATTTT. Its protein is CASSLGVSGSLTDTQYF. The chain joins TRBV7-9 to TRBJ2-3, with 9 bases that match TRBD2. V trimming: 1 base; J trimming: 2 bases; junction bases outside the gene matches: 7. The CDR3 is made up of 17 amino acids. The germline CDR1 and CDR2 sequences are SEHNR and FQNEAQ (reference sequence).

The chain joins TRBV27 to TRBJ1-1; a possible D gene is TRBD1 (6 bases). The CDR3 covers 16 residues. CDR1 and CDR2 from the germline V gene are MNHEY and SMNVEV (reference sequence). Trimming cost V 1 base and J 1 base, with 13 bases left between them. Written as DNA, the CDR3 is TGTGCCAGCAGTTTATGGGCGCAGGGGCCGAACACTGAAGCTTTCTTT. Translating gives CASSLWAQGPNTEAFF.

The chain employs TRBV19 and TRBJ2-2; 10 positions match TRBD2. The CDR3 is 18 amino acids. CDR1 and CDR2 (germline): LNHDA, SQIVND (reference sequence). J gave up 5 bases and V 5 bases, and 14 bases lay outside the gene matches. CDR3 region: CASSPRLAGDIFTGELFF. The CDR3 DNA sequence: TGTGCCAGTAGTCCCCGGCTAGCGGGAGACATTTTTACCGGGGAGCTGTTTTTT. Variable domain in full (rest from reference TRBV19 and TRBJ2-2): DGGITQSPKYLFRKEGQNVTLSCEQNLNHDAMYWYRQDPGQGLRLIYYSQIVNDFQKGDIAEGYSVSREKKESFPLTVTSAQKNPTAFYLCASSPRLAGDIFTGELFFGEGSRLTVL.

The rearrangement joins TRBV7-2 to TRBJ1-2, with TRBD1 as a possible D gene (6 bases). The ends were cut back, 3 bases at V and 5 bases at J, with 19 bases in the middle. This CDR3 is built from 16 residues. CDR1 SGHTA and CDR2 FQGNSA come from the germline V gene. CDR3 sequence: CASSFNPGTFGYGYTF. As DNA, the CDR3 is TGTGCCAGCAGCTTCAACCCTGGGACATTCGGGTATGGCTACACCTTC.

The chain is built from TRBV6-2 or TRBV6-3 and TRBJ1-5; 12 positions agree with TRBD1. The CDR3 contains 18 residues. The V gene's germline CDR1 is MNHEY and CDR2 SVGEGT. Germline trimming cut 2 bases from V and 8 bases from J; bases unmatched to any gene: 13. This CDR3 is CASSYLPSGTGGTEPQHF. DNA of the CDR3: TGTGCCAGCAGTTACCTGCCCTCCGGGACAGGGGGCACGGAGCCCCAGCATTTT.

This rearrangement joins TRBV7-3 to TRBJ2-2, with D possibly being TRBD1 (6 bases). CDR3 length: 14 residues. The V end was cut by 2 bases, the J end by 4 bases, with 8 bases between. CDR1 and CDR2 from the germline V gene are SGHTA and FQGTGA. CDR3: CASSLGGPTGELFF. In nucleotides, the CDR3 is TGTGCCAGCAGCTTAGGGGGCCCCACCGGGGAGCTGTTTTTT.